The 24 T cell receptor beta chains listed next were all sequenced from one sample in a study of blood T cell repertoires in COVID-19. Generated by immunoSEQ multiplex PCR, the TCRdb table keeps only in-frame clones and is missing some. This table has fewer than 200,000 clones, more than 75% appearing once. Sequenced: peripheral blood. The receptors stem from a woman aged 45-59 years with COVID-19, enrolled during active disease.

The rearrangement links TRBV18 to TRBJ1-1, with D uncertain. The CDR3 consists of 15 residues. CDR1 is KGHSH, CDR2 LQKENI, per germline. V shed 3 bases and J shed 2 bases, with 13 bases lying between them. The CDR3 region has the DNA TGTGCCAGCTCACCTCGTGGCAGCGAAAACACTGAAGCTTTCTTT. It is translated as CASSPRGSENTEAFF.

This clone was recorded only once. This chain joins TRBV6-5 and TRBJ2-3, with D possibly TRBD2 on 6 matching bases. The V and J ends lost 2 bases and 3 bases respectively, with 9 bases between them. Germline values: CDR1 MNHEY, CDR2 SVGAGI. This CDR3 is built from 14 residues. The CDR3 sequence: CASSYGRGTDTQYF. The CDR3, as DNA: TGTGCCAGCAGTTACGGCCGGGGGACAGATACGCAGTATTTT.

In DNA form, the CDR3 reads TGTGCCAGTAGTAACCGGGACAGGGGGTCTACTAATGAAAAACTGTTTTTT. Its protein is CASSNRDRGSTNEKLFF. The rearrangement uses TRBV19 and TRBJ1-4, with 11 nucleotides matching TRBD1. J lost 2 bases, V lost 4 bases, and 6 bases had no gene match. This CDR3 spans 17 amino acids. Germline-derived CDR1 and CDR2 are LNHDA and SQIVND (reference sequence).

The V gene is TRBV10-1, the J gene TRBJ1-5; D remains unclear. V lost 5 bases and J lost 4, with 12 bases in between. CDR3 length: 14 amino acids. Germline CDR1 is WNHNN and CDR2 is SYGVQD (reference sequence). CDR3 coding DNA: TGCGCCAGCAGTTATGACCCGAGGAATCAGCCCCAGCATTTT. Residues: CASSYDPRNQPQHF.

This chain connects TRBV6-5 to TRBJ1-1, with a tentative D call TRBD1 (5 bases). CDR1 and CDR2 from the germline V gene are MNHEY and SVGAGI. Trimming took 6 bases from V and 3 from J, leaving 14 bases between them. The CDR3 has 14 residues. CDR3 protein: CASSGRGRDTEAFF. CDR3 sequence (DNA): TGTGCCAGCAGCGGGAGGGGAAGGGACACTGAAGCTTTCTTT.

The genes are TRBV10-2 and TRBJ1-1; perhaps TRBD1 as D (6 bases). The germline V gene has CDR1 WSHSY and CDR2 SAAADI. Trimming stripped 1 base from V and 5 bases from J, with 14 bases between. The CDR3 covers 15 residues. CDR3 bases: TGCGCCAGCAGTGAGTTAGACAGGCTGGGGACTGAAGCTTTCTTT. As protein: CASSELDRLGTEAFF.

The chain couples TRBV6-5 to TRBJ2-3, with D maybe TRBD2 (5 bases). Trimming cost V 7 bases and J 2 bases, with 10 bases left between them. Germline loops: CDR1 MNHEY, CDR2 SVGAGI. The CDR3 is made up of 13 amino acids. The CDR3 nucleotides are TGTGCCAGCACTCGGGGTTACACAGATACGCAGTATTTT. Amino acids: CASTRGYTDTQYF.

The chain uses TRBV5-1 and TRBJ2-6, with D tentatively TRBD1 (5 bases). Germline-derived CDR1 and CDR2 are SGHRS and YFSETQ. The length of the CDR3 is 17 residues. The V gene lost 8 bases and the J gene lost 0 bases, with 18 bases spanning the gap. CDR3 region: CASGSDSLLSGANVLTF. Here the CDR3 DNA reads TGCGCCAGTGGGTCAGACAGCCTACTCTCTGGGGCCAACGTCCTGACTTTC. Full variable domain (missing parts from reference TRBV5-1 and TRBJ2-6): KAGVTQTPRYLIKTRGQQVTLSCSPISGHRSVSWYQQTPGQGLQFLFEYFSETQRNKGNFPGRFSGRQFSNSRSEMNVSTLELGDSALYLCASGSDSLLSGANVLTFGAGSRLTVL.

The chain is built from TRBV28 and TRBJ1-5; TRBD1 agrees at 9 bases. The CDR3 sequence is 14 residues long. Germline V gene lookup returns CDR1 MDHEN and CDR2 SYDVKM. V trimming: 7 bases; J trimming: 6 bases; junction bases outside the gene matches: 7. CDR3 sequence: CASTHRGRSQPQHF. DNA of the CDR3: TGTGCCAGCACCCACAGGGGGCGCAGTCAGCCCCAGCATTTT.

This chain uses TRBV2 with TRBJ1-4; TRBD1 agrees at 8 bases. The CDR3 covers 16 residues. Germline V gene data show CDR1 as SNHLY and CDR2 as FYNNEI. Trimming cost V 8 bases and J 3 bases; bases outside gene matches: 11. The CDR3 DNA sequence: TGTGCCAGCGCTAAGTCAGGGGGCCTTGCTAATGAAAAACTGTTTTTT. Its translation: CASAKSGGLANEKLFF.

This rearrangement joins TRBV18 to TRBJ2-3; D is ambiguous. The germline CDR1 and CDR2 sequences are KGHSH and LQKENI. The ends were cut back, 0 bases at V and 3 bases at J, with 4 bases in the middle. This CDR3 is built from 13 residues. The CDR3 here is CASSPPETDTQYF. The CDR3 DNA reads TGTGCCAGCTCACCACCGGAGACAGATACGCAGTATTTT.

The chain carries TRBV5-4 and TRBJ2-2; D is possibly TRBD1 (6 bases). CDR1 and CDR2 (germline): SGHNT, YYREEE (reference sequence). V gave up 1 base and J gave up 1 base, with 14 bases separating them. The CDR3 sequence is 17 residues long. The CDR3 nucleotides read TGTGCCAGCAGCTTGATCCCCCCGGGACAGAACACCGGGGAGCTGTTTTTT. It is translated as CASSLIPPGQNTGELFF.

The chain joins TRBV4-1 to TRBJ2-5, with 7 bases fitting TRBD1. Germline CDR1 is MGHRA and CDR2 is YSYEKL. There are 17 residues in the CDR3. Trimming at V came to 0 bases and at J to 1 base, leaving 8 bases not matched to a gene. CDR3 sequence (DNA): TGCGCCAGCAGCCAAGACGGAGGCGCAGGGGGCCAAGAGACCCAGTACTTC. It is translated as CASSQDGGAGGQETQYF.

V is TRBV27 and J is TRBJ1-4; 7 bases align to TRBD1. J was trimmed by 5 bases and V by 3 bases; bases with no gene match: 3. CDR3 length equals 14 residues. Germline CDR1 MNHEY, CDR2 SMNVEV (reference sequence). Written as DNA, the CDR3 is TGTGCCAGCAGTTTCGACAGGGCGAATGAAAAACTGTTTTTT. Translated: CASSFDRANEKLFF.

The chain links TRBV28 to TRBJ2-2, with 8 bases that match TRBD1. Germline-derived CDR1 and CDR2 are MDHEN and SYDVKM. This CDR3 contains 15 residues. V lost 5 bases to trimming and J lost 3 bases; unmatched junction nucleotides: 5. The CDR3 reads CASSPRDRYTGELFF. Written as DNA, the CDR3 is TGTGCCAGCAGTCCCCGGGACAGGTACACCGGGGAGCTGTTTTTT.

The CDR3 sequence is CASSVSGLAGPTDTQYF. The CDR3 nucleotides are TGTGCCAGCAGCGTATCCGGCCTAGCGGGGCCCACAGATACGCAGTATTTT. The chain uses TRBV9 and TRBJ2-3; 9 nucleotides align to TRBD2. V lost 1 base, J lost 2 bases, and 8 bases stayed unmatched. Germline CDR1 reads SGDLS; CDR2 reads YYNGEE. The CDR3 is 17 residues long.

The J gene is TRBJ1-2, the V gene TRBV6-5, with a tentative D call TRBD1 (5 bases). Germline V gene data show CDR1 as MNHEY and CDR2 as SVGAGI. The V end lost 8 bases, the J end lost 5 bases, and 18 bases lay between the germline ends. CDR3 length: 14 residues. The CDR3 sequence: CASRGTVGYYGYTF. Here the CDR3 DNA reads TGTGCCAGCCGGGGGACGGTAGGGTATTATGGCTACACCTTC.

The genes are TRBV10-3 and TRBJ2-7, with TRBD2 identical over 7 bases. The CDR3 sequence is 13 residues long. Germline CDR1 is ENHRY and CDR2 is SYGVKD. The CDR3, as DNA: TGTGCGACGGCGGGACTAACGGTCTACGAGCAGTACTTC. Translating it yields CATAGLTVYEQYF.

The rearrangement links TRBV4-1 to TRBJ2-7, with D possibly matching TRBD1 (5 bases). The V gene's germline CDR1 is MGHRA and CDR2 YSYEKL. V lost 0 bases to trimming and J lost 2 bases, with 8 bases between them. The CDR3 spans 14 residues. This CDR3 reads CASSQDDSTYEQYF. The DNA for the CDR3 is TGCGCCAGCAGCCAAGATGACAGTACCTACGAGCAGTACTTC.

This chain connects TRBV11-2 to TRBJ2-1; 9 bases are a match to TRBD2. The CDR3 is 13 amino acids. In germline, CDR1 is SGHAT, CDR2 FQNNGV. Losses at the gene ends were 5 bases for V and 6 bases for J; bases not matched to a gene: 2. The CDR3 loop reads CASSLAGINEQFF. CDR3 nucleotides: TGTGCCAGCAGCCTAGCGGGGATCAATGAGCAGTTCTTC.

This clone is a singleton in its sample. The chain uses TRBV11-2 and TRBJ2-1; D perhaps matches TRBD1 (6 bases). V was shortened by 5 bases and J by 10 bases, with 18 bases between the two germline ends. CDR3 size: 14 residues. Germline assignment: CDR1 SGHAT and CDR2 FQNNGV. CDR3 coding DNA: TGTGCCAGCAGCCCACAGACAGGACCCGGGGAGCAGTTCTTC. Its protein product is CASSPQTGPGEQFF.

The V call is TRBV12-3 or TRBV12-4, the J call TRBJ2-7; D not certain. Trimming removed 6 bases from V and 4 bases from J, with 10 bases in between. This CDR3 has 12 amino acids. The CDR3 DNA reads as TGTGCCAGCAGCGCCCAGAGGTACGAGCAGTACTTC. Translating it yields CASSAQRYEQYF.

V gene TRBV7-9 combines with J gene TRBJ2-7; TRBD1 might be the D (6 bases). CDR1 is SEHNR, CDR2 FQNEAQ, per germline (reference sequence). V gave up 5 bases and J gave up 2 bases, with 10 bases separating them. CDR3 size: 13 residues. This CDR3 is CASSHRQAYEQYF. For the CDR3, the DNA is TGTGCCAGCAGCCACCGACAGGCCTACGAGCAGTACTTC. Combining the CDR3 with reference TRBV7-9 and TRBJ2-7 gives the whole variable domain DTGVSQNPRHKITKRGQNVTFRCDPISEHNRLYWYRQTLGQGPEFLTYFQNEAQLEKSRLLSDRFSAERPKGSFSTLEIQRTEQGDSAMYLCASSHRQAYEQYFGPGTRLTVT.

This chain links TRBV5-6 with TRBJ2-7; 10 bases match TRBD1. V trimming: 0 bases; J trimming: 4 bases; junction bases outside the gene matches: 4. Germline loops: CDR1 SGHDT, CDR2 YYEEEE. This CDR3 comprises 15 residues. The CDR3 DNA sequence: TGTGCCAGCAGCTTGGCGGGACAGGGGTTATACGAGCAGTACTTC. As protein: CASSLAGQGLYEQYF.